This T cell receptor (beta chain) stems from a study of OX40 agonist ivuxolimab in advanced cancers. Study summary: At 82.7% male, the cohort had a mean age of approximately 60 years, ranging from about 20 to 80. Partial responses occurred in three patients (one hepatocellular carcinoma, two cutaneous melanoma). Whole-study results and caveats: Among T cells, CD8+ cells averaged more expanded clones than CD4+ cells. By week 6 at 0.1 to 3.0 mg/kg, blood CD4+ and CD8+ T cells had expanded clonally.

The sample holds one count of this clone. What it recognizes is unknown. Measured with immunoSEQ multiplex PCR; TCRdb has only the in-frame clones, and not every one. The profile shows tens of thousands of clones, about 89% of them singletons. The CDR3 totals 18 residues. J gave up 3 bases and V 5 bases, and 15 bases lay outside the gene matches. The V gene's germline CDR1 is SGHTA and CDR2 FQGTGA. This sample comprised CD4+ or CD8+ T cells sorted from blood, obtained in a trial of the OX40 agonist ivuxolimab. This chain joins TRBV7-3 and TRBJ2-3, with 9 bases fitting TRBD1. The TCR was taken from an adult with an advanced solid tumor such as melanoma, head and neck, liver or kidney cancer. The CDR3 is CASSQPRDRALRTDTQYF. CDR3 nucleotides: TGTGCCAGCAGCCAGCCCCGGGACAGGGCCCTTAGGACAGATACGCAGTATTTT.